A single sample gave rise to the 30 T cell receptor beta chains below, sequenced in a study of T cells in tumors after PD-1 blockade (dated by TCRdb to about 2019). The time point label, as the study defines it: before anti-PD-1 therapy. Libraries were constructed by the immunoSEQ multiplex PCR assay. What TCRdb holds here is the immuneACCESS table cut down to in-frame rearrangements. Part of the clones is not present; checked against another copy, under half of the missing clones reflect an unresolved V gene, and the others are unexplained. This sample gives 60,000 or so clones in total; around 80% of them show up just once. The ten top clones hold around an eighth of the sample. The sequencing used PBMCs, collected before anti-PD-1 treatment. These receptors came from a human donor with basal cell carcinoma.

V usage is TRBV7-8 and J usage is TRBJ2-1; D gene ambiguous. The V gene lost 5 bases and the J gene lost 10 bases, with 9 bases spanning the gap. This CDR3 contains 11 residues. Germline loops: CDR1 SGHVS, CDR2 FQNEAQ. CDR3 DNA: TGTGCCAGCAGCCCTACGTCCGAGCAGTTCTTC. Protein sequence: CASSPTSEQFF.

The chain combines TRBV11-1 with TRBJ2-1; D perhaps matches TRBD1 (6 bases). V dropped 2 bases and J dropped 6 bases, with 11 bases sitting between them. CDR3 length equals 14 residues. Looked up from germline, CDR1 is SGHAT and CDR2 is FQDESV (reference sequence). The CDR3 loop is CASSLIQGPNEQFF. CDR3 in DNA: TGTGCCAGCAGCTTAATACAGGGCCCCAATGAGCAGTTCTTC.

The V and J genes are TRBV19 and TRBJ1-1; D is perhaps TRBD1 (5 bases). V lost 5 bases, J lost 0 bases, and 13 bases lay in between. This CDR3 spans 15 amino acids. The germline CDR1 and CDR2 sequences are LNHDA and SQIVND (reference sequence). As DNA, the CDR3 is TGTGCCAGTAGTCGGATCAGGGAGTTGAACACTGAAGCTTTCTTT. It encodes CASSRIRELNTEAFF.

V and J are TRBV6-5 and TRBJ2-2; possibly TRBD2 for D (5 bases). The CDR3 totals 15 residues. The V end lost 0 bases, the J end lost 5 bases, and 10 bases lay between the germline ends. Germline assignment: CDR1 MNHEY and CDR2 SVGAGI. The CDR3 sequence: CASSYSTRRTGELFF. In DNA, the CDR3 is TGTGCCAGCAGTTACTCAACTAGACGGACCGGGGAGCTGTTTTTT.

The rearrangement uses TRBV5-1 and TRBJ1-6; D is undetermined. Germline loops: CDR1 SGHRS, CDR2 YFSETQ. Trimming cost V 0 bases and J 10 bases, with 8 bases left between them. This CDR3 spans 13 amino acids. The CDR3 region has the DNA TGCGCCAGCAGCTTGGGATTACGGTCACCCCTCCACTTT. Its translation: CASSLGLRSPLHF. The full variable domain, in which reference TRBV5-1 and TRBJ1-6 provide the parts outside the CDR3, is KAGVTQTPRYLIKTRGQQVTLSCSPISGHRSVSWYQQTPGQGLQFLFEYFSETQRNKGNFPGRFSGRQFSNSRSEMNVSTLELGDSALYLCASSLGLRSPLHFGNGTRLTVT.

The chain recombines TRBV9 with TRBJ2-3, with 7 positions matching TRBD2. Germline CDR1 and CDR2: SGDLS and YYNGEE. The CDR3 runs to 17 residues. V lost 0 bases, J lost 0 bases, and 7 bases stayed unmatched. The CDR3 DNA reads TGTGCCAGCAGCGTAGGCGGAGCGGGGCCCAGCACAGATACGCAGTATTTT. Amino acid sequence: CASSVGGAGPSTDTQYF.

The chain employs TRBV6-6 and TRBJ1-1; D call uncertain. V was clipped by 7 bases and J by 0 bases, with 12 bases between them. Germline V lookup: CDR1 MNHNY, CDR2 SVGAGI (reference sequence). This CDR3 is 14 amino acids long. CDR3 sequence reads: CASTPGGMNTEAFF. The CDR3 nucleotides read TGTGCCAGCACCCCCGGAGGGATGAACACTGAAGCTTTCTTT.

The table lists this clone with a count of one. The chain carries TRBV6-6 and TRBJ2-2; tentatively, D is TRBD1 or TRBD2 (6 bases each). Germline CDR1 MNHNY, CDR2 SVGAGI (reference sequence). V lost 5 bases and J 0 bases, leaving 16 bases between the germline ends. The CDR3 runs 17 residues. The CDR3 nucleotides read TGTGCCAGCAGTCGCAAGGGGGGATCTACGAACACCGGGGAGCTGTTTTTT. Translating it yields CASSRKGGSTNTGELFF.

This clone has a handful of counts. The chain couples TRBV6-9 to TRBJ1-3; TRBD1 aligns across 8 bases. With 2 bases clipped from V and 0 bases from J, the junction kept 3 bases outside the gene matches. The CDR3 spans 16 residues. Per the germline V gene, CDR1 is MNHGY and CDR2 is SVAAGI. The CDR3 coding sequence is TGTGCCAGCAGTTATACCACAGGGGGCTCTGGAAACACCATATATTTT. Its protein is CASSYTTGGSGNTIYF.

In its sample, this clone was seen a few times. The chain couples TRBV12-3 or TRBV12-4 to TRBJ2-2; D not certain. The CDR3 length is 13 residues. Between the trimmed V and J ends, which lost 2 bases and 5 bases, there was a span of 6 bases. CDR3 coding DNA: TGTGCCAGCAGTTTAACGGTGACCGGGGAGCTGTTTTTT. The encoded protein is CASSLTVTGELFF.

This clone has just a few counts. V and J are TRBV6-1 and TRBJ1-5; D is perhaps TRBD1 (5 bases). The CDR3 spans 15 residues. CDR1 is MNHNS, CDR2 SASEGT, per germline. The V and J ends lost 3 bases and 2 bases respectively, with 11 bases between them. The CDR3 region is CASSDGQGGNQPQHF. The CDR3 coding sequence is TGTGCCAGCAGTGACGGGCAGGGAGGCAATCAGCCCCAGCATTTT.

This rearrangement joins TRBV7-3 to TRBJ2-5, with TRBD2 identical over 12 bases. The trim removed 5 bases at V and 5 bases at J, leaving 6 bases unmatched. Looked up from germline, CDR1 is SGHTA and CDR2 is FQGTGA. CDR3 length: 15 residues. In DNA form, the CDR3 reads TGTGCCAGCAGCCTGACTAGCGGGGGAGGTGAGACCCAGTACTTC. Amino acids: CASSLTSGGGETQYF.

CDR3 region: CASSSGLADYNEQFF. As DNA, the CDR3 is TGCGCCAGCAGCTCCGGACTAGCGGACTACAATGAGCAGTTCTTC. The gene calls are TRBV5-1 and TRBJ2-1; 10 bases line up with TRBD2. This CDR3 has 15 amino acids. After removal of 3 bases from V and 3 bases from J, the junction contained 3 bases not matched to a gene. Germline assignment: CDR1 SGHRS and CDR2 YFSETQ. Full variable domain (rest looked up from reference TRBV5-1 and TRBJ2-1): KAGVTQTPRYLIKTRGQQVTLSCSPISGHRSVSWYQQTPGQGLQFLFEYFSETQRNKGNFPGRFSGRQFSNSRSEMNVSTLELGDSALYLCASSSGLADYNEQFFGPGTRLTVL.

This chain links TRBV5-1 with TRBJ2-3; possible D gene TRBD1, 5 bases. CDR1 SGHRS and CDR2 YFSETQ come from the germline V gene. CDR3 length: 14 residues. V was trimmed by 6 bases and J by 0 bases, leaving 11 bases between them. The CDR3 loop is CASTQAGSTDTQYF. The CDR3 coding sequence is TGCGCCAGCACCCAGGCAGGGAGCACAGATACGCAGTATTTT.

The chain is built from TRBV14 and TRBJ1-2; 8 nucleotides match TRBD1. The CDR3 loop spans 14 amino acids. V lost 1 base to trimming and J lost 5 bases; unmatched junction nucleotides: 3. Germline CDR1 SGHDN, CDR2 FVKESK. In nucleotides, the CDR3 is TGTGCCAGCAGCCAAGGGACAGGGTTATATGGCTACACCTTC. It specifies CASSQGTGLYGYTF.

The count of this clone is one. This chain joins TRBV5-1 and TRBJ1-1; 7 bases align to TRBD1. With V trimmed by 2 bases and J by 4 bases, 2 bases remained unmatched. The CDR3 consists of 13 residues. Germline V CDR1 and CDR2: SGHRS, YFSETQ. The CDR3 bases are TGCGCCAGCAGCTTTGCAGGGGGCACTGAAGCTTTCTTT. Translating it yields CASSFAGGTEAFF. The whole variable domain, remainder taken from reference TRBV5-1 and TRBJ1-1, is KAGVTQTPRYLIKTRGQQVTLSCSPISGHRSVSWYQQTPGQGLQFLFEYFSETQRNKGNFPGRFSGRQFSNSRSEMNVSTLELGDSALYLCASSFAGGTEAFFGQGTRLTVV.

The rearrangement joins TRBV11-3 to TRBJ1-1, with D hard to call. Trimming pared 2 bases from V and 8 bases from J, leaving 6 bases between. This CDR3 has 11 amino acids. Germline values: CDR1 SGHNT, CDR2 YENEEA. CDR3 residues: CASSLKGEAFF. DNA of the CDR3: TGTGCCAGCAGCTTAAAAGGGGAAGCTTTCTTT.

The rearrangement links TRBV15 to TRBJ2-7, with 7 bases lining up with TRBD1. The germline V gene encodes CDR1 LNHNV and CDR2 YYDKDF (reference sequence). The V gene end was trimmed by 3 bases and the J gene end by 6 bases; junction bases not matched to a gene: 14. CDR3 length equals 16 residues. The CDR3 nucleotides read TGTGCCACCAGCAGCTCAACAGGGGCTCGCCTGGGCGAGCAGTACTTC. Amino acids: CATSSSTGARLGEQYF.

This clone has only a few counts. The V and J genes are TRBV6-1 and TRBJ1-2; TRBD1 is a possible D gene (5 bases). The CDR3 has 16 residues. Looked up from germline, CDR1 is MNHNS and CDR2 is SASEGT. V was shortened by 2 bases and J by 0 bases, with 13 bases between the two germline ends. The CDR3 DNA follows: TGTGCCAGCAGTGAAACCAACAGGAGAGCTAACTATGGCTACACCTTC. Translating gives CASSETNRRANYGYTF.

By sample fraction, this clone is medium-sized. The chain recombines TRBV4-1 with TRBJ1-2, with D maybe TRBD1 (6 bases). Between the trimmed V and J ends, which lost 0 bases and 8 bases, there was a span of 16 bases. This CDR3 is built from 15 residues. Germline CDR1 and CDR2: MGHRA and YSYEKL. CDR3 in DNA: TGCGCCAGCAGCCAAGAAGAGACAGGACTCGGCGGCTACACCTTC. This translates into CASSQEETGLGGYTF.

CDR3: CAISDREGDTQYF. CDR3 nucleotides: TGTGCCATCAGTGACCGGGAAGGGGACACGCAGTATTTT. The chain carries TRBV10-3 and TRBJ2-3; perhaps D is TRBD1 or TRBD2 (5 bases each). Trimming removed 3 bases at V and 9 bases at J, with 13 bases between. This CDR3 comprises 13 residues. Germline CDR1 ENHRY, CDR2 SYGVKD.

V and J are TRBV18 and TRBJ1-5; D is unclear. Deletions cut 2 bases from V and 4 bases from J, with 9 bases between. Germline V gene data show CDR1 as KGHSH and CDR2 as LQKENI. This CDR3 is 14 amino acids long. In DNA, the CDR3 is TGTGCCAGCTCACCAGATGCGGAAAATCAGCCCCAGCATTTT. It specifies CASSPDAENQPQHF.

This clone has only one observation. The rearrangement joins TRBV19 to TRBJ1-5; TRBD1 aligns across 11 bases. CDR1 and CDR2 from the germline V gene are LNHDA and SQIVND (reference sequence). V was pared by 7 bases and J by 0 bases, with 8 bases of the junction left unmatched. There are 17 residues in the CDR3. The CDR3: CASTGDRGFASNQPQHF. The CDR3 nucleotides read TGTGCCAGTACCGGGGACAGGGGGTTCGCTAGCAATCAGCCCCAGCATTTT.

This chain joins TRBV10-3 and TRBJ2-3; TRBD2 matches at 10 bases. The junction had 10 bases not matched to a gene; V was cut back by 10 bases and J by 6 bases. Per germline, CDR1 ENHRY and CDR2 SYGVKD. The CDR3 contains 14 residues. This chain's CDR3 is CATKGTSAVDTQYF. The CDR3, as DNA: TGTGCCACCAAAGGGACTAGCGCGGTGGATACGCAGTATTTT.

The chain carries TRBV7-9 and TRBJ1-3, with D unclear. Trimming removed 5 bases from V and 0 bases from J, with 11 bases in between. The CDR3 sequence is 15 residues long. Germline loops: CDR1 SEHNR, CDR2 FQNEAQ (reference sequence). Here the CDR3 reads CASSPRVDSGNTIYF. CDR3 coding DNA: TGTGCCAGCAGCCCCAGAGTTGACTCTGGAAACACCATATATTTT.

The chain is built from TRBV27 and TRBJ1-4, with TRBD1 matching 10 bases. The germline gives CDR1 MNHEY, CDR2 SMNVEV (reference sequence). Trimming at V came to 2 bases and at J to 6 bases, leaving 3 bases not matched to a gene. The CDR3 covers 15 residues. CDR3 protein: CASSLRGQGYEKLFF. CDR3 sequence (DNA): TGTGCCAGCAGTTTAAGGGGACAGGGGTATGAAAAACTGTTTTTT.

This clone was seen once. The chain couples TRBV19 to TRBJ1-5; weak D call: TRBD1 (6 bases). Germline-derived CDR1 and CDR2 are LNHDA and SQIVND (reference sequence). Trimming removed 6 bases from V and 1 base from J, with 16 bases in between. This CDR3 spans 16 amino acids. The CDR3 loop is CASRPGARGSNQPQHF. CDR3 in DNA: TGTGCCAGTAGACCAGGGGCTAGGGGGAGCAATCAGCCCCAGCATTTT.

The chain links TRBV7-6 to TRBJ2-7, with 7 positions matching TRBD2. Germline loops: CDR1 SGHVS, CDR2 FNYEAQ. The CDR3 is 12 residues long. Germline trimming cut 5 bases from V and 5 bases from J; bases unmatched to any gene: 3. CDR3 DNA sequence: TGTGCCAGCAGCGGGGGGGGTAACGAGCAGTACTTC. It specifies CASSGGGNEQYF. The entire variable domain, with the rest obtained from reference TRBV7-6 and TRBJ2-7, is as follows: GAGVSQSPRYKVTKRGQDVALRCDPISGHVSLYWYRQALGQGPEFLTYFNYEAQQDKSGLPNDRFSAERPEGSISTLTIQRTEQRDSAMYRCASSGGGNEQYFGPGTRLTVT.

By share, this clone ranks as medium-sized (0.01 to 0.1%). The CDR3 protein is CASSPPMAATNEKLFF. The CDR3 nucleotides are TGCGCCAGCAGCCCGCCTATGGCCGCAACTAATGAAAAACTGTTTTTT. The chain combines TRBV4-1 with TRBJ1-4; D unresolved. The V end lost 4 bases, the J end lost 0 bases, and 12 bases lay between the germline ends. CDR1 is MGHRA, CDR2 YSYEKL, per germline. The CDR3 extends over 16 amino acids.

The CDR3 region has the DNA TGTGCCTGGAGGGGACTAGCGGGGAGCACAGATACGCAGTATTTT. Encoded protein: CAWRGLAGSTDTQYF. The chain has TRBV30 and TRBJ2-3; 13 bases are shared with TRBD2. V lost 3 bases to trimming and J lost 0 bases; unmatched junction nucleotides: 0. CDR1 and CDR2 (germline): GTSNPN, SVGIG (reference sequence). CDR3 length equals 15 residues.